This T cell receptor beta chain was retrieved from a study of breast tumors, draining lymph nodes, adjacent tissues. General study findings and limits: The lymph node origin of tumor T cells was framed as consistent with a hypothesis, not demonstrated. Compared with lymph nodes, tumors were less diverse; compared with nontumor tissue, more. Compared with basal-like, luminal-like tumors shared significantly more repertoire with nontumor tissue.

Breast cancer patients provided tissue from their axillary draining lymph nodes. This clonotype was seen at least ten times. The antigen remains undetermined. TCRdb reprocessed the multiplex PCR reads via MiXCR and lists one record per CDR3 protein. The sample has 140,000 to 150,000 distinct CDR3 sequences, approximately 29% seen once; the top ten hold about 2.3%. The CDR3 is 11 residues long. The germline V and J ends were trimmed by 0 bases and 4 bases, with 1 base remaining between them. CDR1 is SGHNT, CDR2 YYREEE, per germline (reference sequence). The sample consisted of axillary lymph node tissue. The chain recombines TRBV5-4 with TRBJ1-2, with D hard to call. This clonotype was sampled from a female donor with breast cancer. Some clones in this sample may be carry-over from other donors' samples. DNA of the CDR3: TGTGCCAGCAGCTTGGCCTATGGCTACACCTTC. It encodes CASSLAYGYTF.